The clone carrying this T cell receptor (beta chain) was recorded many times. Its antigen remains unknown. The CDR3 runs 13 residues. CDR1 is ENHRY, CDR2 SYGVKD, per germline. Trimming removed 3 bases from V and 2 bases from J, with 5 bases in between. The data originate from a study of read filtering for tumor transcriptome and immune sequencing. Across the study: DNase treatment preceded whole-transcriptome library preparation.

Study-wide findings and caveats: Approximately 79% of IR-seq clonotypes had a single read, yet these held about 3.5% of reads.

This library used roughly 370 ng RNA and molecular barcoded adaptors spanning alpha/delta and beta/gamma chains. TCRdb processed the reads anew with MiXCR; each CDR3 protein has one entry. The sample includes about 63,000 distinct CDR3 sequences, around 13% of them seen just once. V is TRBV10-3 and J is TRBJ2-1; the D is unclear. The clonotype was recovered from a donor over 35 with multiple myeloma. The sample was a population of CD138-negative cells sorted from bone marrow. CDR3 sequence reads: CAISDNPYNEQFF. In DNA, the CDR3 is TGTGCCATCAGTGACAATCCCTACAATGAGCAGTTCTTC.